The 3 T cell receptor beta chains given below trace back to one sample, sequenced in a study of cytomegalovirus exposure and HLA in healthy donors. It was with 60 Vbeta and 13 Jbeta primers that the PCR ran. The assay was immunoSEQ multiplex PCR, and TCRdb's table has in-frame clones only and misses some. The sample yields around 150,000 clones, about 75% seen once. Sequencing used PBMCs. The receptors shown here come from a man aged 60 to 75 in good health and CMV-seronegative.

As DNA, the CDR3 is TGTGCCAGCAGCCTCAGGCTAGCGGGATACAATGAGCAGTTCTTC. Translating it yields CASSLRLAGYNEQFF. V usage is TRBV5-4 and J usage is TRBJ2-1; TRBD2 matches at 9 bases. With 4 bases clipped from V and 4 bases from J, the junction kept 6 bases outside the gene matches. This CDR3 is built from 15 residues. CDR1 is SGHNT, CDR2 YYREEE, per germline (reference sequence). Variable domain in full (rest from reference TRBV5-4 and TRBJ2-1): ETGVTQSPTHLIKTRGQQVTLRCSSQSGHNTVSWYQQALGQGPQFIFQYYREEENGRGNFPPRFSGLQFPNYSSELNVNALELDDSALYLCASSLRLAGYNEQFFGPGTRLTVL.

The chain uses TRBV28 and TRBJ2-7; the match to TRBD2 covers 14 bases. This CDR3 contains 15 residues. Germline V gene lookup returns CDR1 MDHEN and CDR2 SYDVKM. Trimming cost V 5 bases and J 0 bases; bases outside gene matches: 0. Written as DNA, the CDR3 is TGTGCCAGCAGTGGGACTAGCGGGAGCTCCTACGAGCAGTACTTC. Amino acids: CASSGTSGSSYEQYF.

In regard to this clone: The sample contains more than one DNA sequence encoding this CDR3. The chain couples TRBV19 to TRBJ1-4; D call uncertain. The V and J ends lost 3 bases and 8 bases respectively, with 10 bases between them. Germline V gene lookup returns CDR1 LNHDA and CDR2 SQIVND (reference sequence). The length of the CDR3 is 13 residues. CDR3 in amino acids: CASSIRGSEKLFF. The CDR3 DNA follows: TGTGCCAGTAGTATCAGAGGGTCAGAAAAACTGTTTTTT.